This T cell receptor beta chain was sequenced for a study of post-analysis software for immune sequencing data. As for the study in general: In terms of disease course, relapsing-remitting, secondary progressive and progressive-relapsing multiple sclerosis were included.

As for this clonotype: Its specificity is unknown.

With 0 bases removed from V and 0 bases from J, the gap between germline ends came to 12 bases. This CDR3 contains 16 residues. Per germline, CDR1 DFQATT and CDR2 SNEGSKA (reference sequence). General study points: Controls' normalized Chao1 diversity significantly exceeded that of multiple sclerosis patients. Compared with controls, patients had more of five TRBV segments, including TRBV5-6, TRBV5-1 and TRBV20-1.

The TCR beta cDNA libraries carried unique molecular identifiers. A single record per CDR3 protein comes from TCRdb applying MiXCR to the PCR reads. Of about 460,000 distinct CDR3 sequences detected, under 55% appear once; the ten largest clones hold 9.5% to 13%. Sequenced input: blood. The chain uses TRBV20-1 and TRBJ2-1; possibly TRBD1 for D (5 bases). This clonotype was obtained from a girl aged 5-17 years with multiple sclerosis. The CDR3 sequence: CSARDWGSSSYNEQFF. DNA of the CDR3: TGCAGTGCTAGAGATTGGGGCTCAAGCTCCTACAATGAGCAGTTCTTC.